This note documents a single T cell receptor (beta chain) sequence. The entry originates in a study of T cell responses to AZD1222 COVID-19 vaccine. Sequencing used immunoSEQ multiplex PCR; TCRdb keeps in-frame clones, though not all of them. The sample yields 95,000 to 110,000 clones, about 88% seen once. V gave up 3 bases and J gave up 6 bases, with 15 bases separating them. CDR1 is SGDLS and CDR2 is YYNGEE in the germline V gene. The length of the CDR3 is 15 residues. The clonotype was recovered from an adult in good health. Sequencing was performed on peripheral blood, taken on day 0 of AZD1222 vaccination. The chain has TRBV9 and TRBJ1-4, with D possibly TRBD1 on 5 matching bases. This CDR3 reads CASSGRVGGDEKLFF. CDR3 coding DNA: TGTGCCAGCAGCGGCAGGGTGGGGGGAGATGAAAAACTGTTTTTT. The full variable domain, in which reference TRBV9 and TRBJ1-4 provide the parts outside the CDR3, is DSGVTQTPKHLITATGQRVTLRCSPRSGDLSVYWYQQSLDQGLQFLIQYYNGEERAKGNILERFSAQQFPDLHSELNLSSLELGDSALYFCASSGRVGGDEKLFFGSGTQLSVL.